The subject of this entry is one T cell receptor (beta chain). The data were produced by immunoSEQ multiplex PCR, yet TCRdb's version contains in-frame clones alone and is incomplete. The data contain fewer than 700,000 clones, 85% to 90% of them singletons. This sample stems from a study of shared T cell receptors in the human thymus. CDR3 length: 15 residues. These same data were also listed under a study on human thymus T cells. That study reports: Unrelated people showed highly overlapping thymic repertoires, related research reported.

What was sequenced was thymocytes. The rearrangement links TRBV12-1 to TRBJ1-5. TRBV12-1 is a pseudogene segment. The clonotype was recovered from a boy younger than two with a congenital heart defect. CDR3 in amino acids: CASSLRREDGQPQHF. Written as DNA, the CDR3 is TGTGCCAGCAGCTTAAGGAGGGAAGACGGCCAGCCCCAGCATTTT.